A selection of T cell receptor beta chains follows, all from one sample in a study of T cell responses to AZD1222 COVID-19 vaccine. Using immunoSEQ multiplex PCR, the repertoire was profiled, and TCRdb retains in-frame clones only, with some absent. Of roughly 150,000 clones in the sample, under 95% were seen once. The sequences come from peripheral blood, collected on day 0 of AZD1222 vaccination. These receptors originate from an adult in good health. CDR3s include the opening cysteine and the closing phenylalanine or tryptophan. The D gene is left open where the match is weak. Clone size is given for some rows only: seen once, a few or many times, or a class if the clone is expanded.

size | J | D | V | CDR3 | DNA
. | TRBJ1-5 | TRBD1 | TRBV3-1/TRBV3-2 | CASSSGQGYQPQHF | TGTGCCAGCAGCTCGGGACAGGGCTATCAGCCCCAGCATTTT
. | TRBJ2-1 | . | TRBV12-3/TRBV12-4 | CASSLGPQFF | TGTGCCAGCAGTTTAGGGCCGCAGTTCTTC
. | TRBJ2-5 | TRBD2 | TRBV27 | CASSSARGASGSGKTQYF | TGTGCCAGCAGTTCGGCCCGCGGGGCTAGCGGGAGTGGGAAGACCCAGTACTTC
. | TRBJ2-1 | TRBD2 | TRBV7-9 | CASSPRTSGRLGNEQFF | TGTGCCAGCAGCCCACGGACTAGCGGGAGATTGGGCAATGAGCAGTTCTTC
. | TRBJ1-1 | . | TRBV6-2/TRBV6-3 | CASSYLSWQGGTNTEAFF | TGTGCCAGCAGTTATCTCTCGTGGCAGGGCGGTACGAACACTGAAGCTTTCTTT
. | TRBJ1-3 | . | TRBV13 | CASSSGQLPGNTIYF | TGTGCCAGCAGCTCGGGACAATTACCTGGAAACACCATATATTTT
. | TRBJ1-6 | . | TRBV13 | CASSLRNNSPLHF | TGTGCCAGCAGCCTCAGAAATAATTCACCCCTCCACTTT
. | TRBJ1-1 | . | TRBV5-4 | CASSLVGRRGGNTEAFF | TGTGCCAGCAGCTTGGTGGGTCGCAGGGGAGGGAACACTGAAGCTTTCTTT
. | TRBJ2-2 | TRBD2 | TRBV5-4 | CASSPAGEAGELFF | TGTGCCAGCAGCCCGGCGGGGGAGGCCGGGGAGCTGTTTTTT
. | TRBJ1-5 | TRBD1 | TRBV18 | CASSRGTGTDQPQHF | TGTGCCAGCTCACGTGGGACAGGTACCGATCAGCCCCAGCATTTT
. | TRBJ2-7 | TRBD2 | TRBV3-1/TRBV3-2 | CASSQRGLAGGEQYF | TGTGCCAGCAGCCAGCGGGGACTAGCGGGAGGCGAGCAGTACTTC
. | TRBJ1-4 | TRBD1 | TRBV12-3/TRBV12-4 | CASSERTGGVFF | TGTGCCAGCAGTGAGCGGACAGGGGGGGTGTTTTTT
. | TRBJ2-3 | . | TRBV7-2 | CASSLLPPPASQYF | TGTGCCAGCAGCTTATTGCCCCCCCCGGCCTCGCAGTATTTT
. | TRBJ2-2 | TRBD1 | TRBV9 | CASSVGGTGGYHGELFF | TGTGCCAGCAGCGTAGGAGGGACAGGGGGGTACCACGGGGAGCTGTTTTTT
. | TRBJ1-1 | . | TRBV19 | CAAQEGRNTEAFF | TGTGCCGCCCAAGAGGGAAGGAACACTGAAGCTTTCTTT
. | TRBJ2-1 | TRBD2 | TRBV29-1 | CSVSPSGIYNEQFF | TGCAGCGTTTCCCCTAGCGGGATATACAATGAGCAGTTCTTC
. | TRBJ1-2 | . | TRBV2 | CASSVSGGAGYGYTF | TGTGCCAGCAGTGTCTCCGGGGGGGCGGGCTATGGCTACACCTTC
. | TRBJ2-1 | TRBD2 | TRBV3-1/TRBV3-2 | CASSQGSGGGNEQFF | TGTGCCAGCAGCCAAGGTAGCGGGGGGGGGAATGAGCAGTTCTTC
. | TRBJ1-3 | . | TRBV5-4 | CASSFESSSGNTIYF | TGTGCCAGCAGCTTCGAGAGCAGCTCTGGAAACACCATATATTTT
. | TRBJ1-4 | . | TRBV18 | CASSPYGEGNEKLFF | TGTGCCAGCTCACCGTACGGGGAGGGTAATGAAAAACTGTTTTTT
few | TRBJ2-2 | . | TRBV10-1 | CASSDRLTGELFF | TGCGCCAGCAGTGACCGGCTCACCGGGGAGCTGTTTTTT
. | TRBJ1-1 | . | TRBV5-1 | CASSQGLLGTEAFF | TGCGCCAGCAGCCAGGGCCTTTTAGGCACTGAAGCTTTCTTT
once | TRBJ2-7 | TRBD1 | TRBV18 | CASSPSVDRGQDEQYF | TGTGCCAGCTCACCATCGGTGGACAGGGGTCAGGACGAGCAGTACTTC
few | TRBJ2-1 | TRBD2 | TRBV7-3 | CASSSGLANEQFF | TGTGCCAGCAGCTCTGGACTAGCGAATGAGCAGTTCTTC
. | TRBJ2-7 | TRBD1 | TRBV6-4 | CASSDLRGQNPYEQYF | TGTGCCAGCAGTGACCTAAGGGGGCAGAATCCCTACGAGCAGTACTTC
. | TRBJ2-5 | . | TRBV7-3 | CASSSGPAKTQYF | TGTGCCAGCAGCTCTGGGCCCGCGAAGACCCAGTACTTC
once | TRBJ1-4 | . | TRBV30 | CACAATNEKLFF | TGTGCCTGCGCCGCAACTAATGAAAAACTGTTTTTT
. | TRBJ2-7 | TRBD1 | TRBV6-2/TRBV6-3 | CASSVPRGHREQYF | TGTGCCAGCAGTGTCCCCAGGGGGCACCGGGAGCAGTACTTC
. | TRBJ1-3 | TRBD1 | TRBV4-2 | CASSARGQASGNTIYF | TGTGCCAGCAGCGCCCGCGGACAGGCCTCTGGAAACACCATATATTTT
. | TRBJ1-6 | TRBD1 | TRBV6-5 | CASSLDRAFYSPLHF | TGTGCCAGCAGTTTGGACAGGGCGTTCTATTCACCCCTCCACTTT
. | TRBJ1-3 | . | TRBV12-3/TRBV12-4 | CASSFVWDATF | TGTGCCAGCAGTTTCGTATGGGACGCAACTTTT
. | TRBJ2-7 | . | TRBV13 | CASSLSGGYEQYF | TGTGCCAGCAGCTTATCCGGGGGATACGAGCAGTACTTC
few | TRBJ1-5 | TRBD1 | TRBV2 | CASRQTGFPNQPQHF | TGTGCCAGCAGGCAGACAGGGTTTCCCAATCAGCCCCAGCATTTT
. | TRBJ2-3 | TRBD2 | TRBV15 | CATSRDRGGPDTQYF | TGTGCCACCAGCAGAGATCGGGGGGGCCCAGATACGCAGTATTTT
. | TRBJ2-1 | . | TRBV13 | CASSLQGNEQFF | TGTGCCAGCAGCTTGCAGGGTAATGAGCAGTTCTTC
. | TRBJ1-3 | . | TRBV6-5 | CASSYSFLGGNTIYF | TGTGCCAGCAGTTACTCGTTCCTGGGTGGAAACACCATATATTTT
. | TRBJ1-1 | . | TRBV15 | CATSRDQGRGAEAFF | TGTGCCACCAGCAGAGATCAAGGTCGCGGGGCTGAAGCTTTCTTT
. | TRBJ2-5 | . | TRBV14 | CASSQNFEETQYF | TGTGCCAGCAGCCAGAATTTCGAAGAGACCCAGTACTTC
. | TRBJ1-2 | . | TRBV24-1 | CATSDSGLDYGYTF | TGTGCCACCAGTGATTCGGGGTTGGACTATGGCTACACCTTC
. | TRBJ1-1 | TRBD1 | TRBV12-3/TRBV12-4 | CASRLGGAGAFF | TGTGCCAGCAGGTTAGGGGGCGCGGGGGCTTTCTTT
. | TRBJ2-7 | . | TRBV19 | CASSRTDRSGYEQYF | TGTGCCAGTAGTAGAACGGATCGGTCTGGTTACGAGCAGTACTTC
. | TRBJ2-1 | TRBD2 | TRBV18 | CASSLTGLASYNEQFF | TGTGCCAGCTCACTCACAGGACTAGCGAGTTACAATGAGCAGTTCTTC
. | TRBJ1-6 | . | TRBV6-5 | CASSISGVYNSPLHF | TGTGCCAGCAGTATTTCAGGGGTCTATAATTCACCCCTCCACTTT
. | TRBJ1-2 | . | TRBV5-1 | CASSPDTQLGGYTF | TGCGCCAGCAGTCCGGACACCCAGCTCGGTGGCTACACCTTC
once | TRBJ2-7 | . | TRBV29-1 | CSVEAPGGDTGTYEQYF | TGCAGCGTTGAAGCTCCTGGCGGGGACACAGGGACCTACGAGCAGTACTTC
. | TRBJ1-3 | . | TRBV7-9 | CASSLRLGNTIYF | TGTGCCAGCAGCTTAAGGCTGGGAAACACCATATATTTT
. | TRBJ1-1 | . | TRBV25-1 | CASSDVRRGTEAFF | TGTGCCAGCAGTGATGTCAGGCGAGGGACTGAAGCTTTCTTT
. | TRBJ2-7 | . | TRBV7-9 | CASRPEGGYEQYF | TGTGCCAGCAGGCCGGAAGGCGGCTACGAGCAGTACTTC
. | TRBJ2-5 | TRBD2 | TRBV7-2 | CASSLGGAGGQETQYF | TGTGCCAGCAGCTTAGGCGGAGCGGGGGGGCAAGAGACCCAGTACTTC
. | TRBJ2-5 | TRBD1 | TRBV7-8 | CASSRGTGVQTQYF | TGTGCCAGCAGCCGAGGGACAGGGGTTCAGACCCAGTACTTC
. | TRBJ2-7 | TRBD1 | TRBV12-3/TRBV12-4 | CASSQTGGYEQYF | TGTGCCAGCAGTCAGACAGGGGGCTACGAGCAGTACTTC
. | TRBJ1-2 | . | TRBV27 | CASSLSTFRGYTF | TGTGCCAGCAGTTTATCCACGTTCAGGGGCTACACCTTC
. | TRBJ1-4 | . | TRBV5-6 | CASSQKGFGEKLFF | TGTGCCAGCAGCCAGAAGGGGTTCGGCGAAAAACTGTTTTTT
. | TRBJ1-5 | . | TRBV7-2 | CASSSRGQPQHF | TGTGCCAGCAGCTCTCGAGGCCAGCCCCAGCATTTT